These 23 T cell receptor beta chains were all obtained from the same sample, sequenced in a study of cytomegalovirus exposure and HLA in healthy donors. Sequencing was performed with immunoSEQ multiplex PCR; in TCRdb, only in-frame clones are kept and a portion is missing. Of 97,000 or so clones in the sample, 85% to 95% were seen once. Sequenced sample: PBMCs. The receptors stem from a woman younger than 35 in good health and CMV-seronegative.

The chain employs TRBV7-3 and TRBJ2-3; weak D call: TRBD2 (6 bases). The CDR3 runs to 11 residues. Germline V gene lookup returns CDR1 SGHTA and CDR2 FQGTGA. V was shortened by 8 bases and J by 3 bases, with 6 bases between the two germline ends. The chain's CDR3 is CASGTTDTQYF. As DNA, the CDR3 is TGTGCCAGCGGGACTACAGATACGCAGTATTTT.

The chain uses TRBV6-1 and TRBJ1-1, with D uncertain. Germline V CDR1 and CDR2: MNHNS, SASEGT. V shed 3 bases and J shed 1 base, with 6 bases lying between them. The CDR3 runs to 13 residues. CDR3 in amino acids: CASSEHRNTEAFF. The CDR3 DNA is TGTGCCAGCAGTGAGCACAGGAACACTGAAGCTTTCTTT.

This clone appeared a single time. The J gene is TRBJ1-4, the V gene TRBV10-1; maybe TRBD1 (6 bases). Germline CDR1 reads WNHNN; CDR2 reads SYGVQD (reference sequence). V was trimmed by 5 bases and J by 3 bases, leaving 10 bases between them. The CDR3 length is 14 residues. CDR3 sequence reads: CASSSGAANEKLFF. CDR3 nucleotides: TGCGCCAGCAGTTCAGGGGCGGCTAATGAAAAACTGTTTTTT.

This chain links TRBV2 with TRBJ2-2; a possible D gene is TRBD2 (5 bases). This CDR3 region has 13 residues. Trimming took 9 bases from V and 5 from J, leaving 13 bases between them. Germline CDR1 and CDR2: SNHLY and FYNNEI. This CDR3 is CASSGEGTGELFF. The DNA of the CDR3 is TGTGCCAGTTCAGGCGAGGGTACCGGGGAGCTGTTTTTT.

CDR3 bases: TGCGCCAGCAGCTTGGGGGGGCCCCTCGATGAGCAGTTCTTC. Its protein is CASSLGGPLDEQFF. The V call is TRBV5-1, the J call TRBJ2-1; maybe TRBD1 (6 bases). Trimming took off 0 bases at V and 8 bases at J, with 12 bases between the two ends. This CDR3 is built from 14 residues. In germline, CDR1 is SGHRS, CDR2 YFSETQ.

The V gene is TRBV19, the J gene TRBJ1-5; D not resolved. The V and J ends lost 6 bases and 0 bases respectively, with 21 bases between them. CDR3 length: 18 residues. Germline CDR1 is LNHDA and CDR2 is SQIVND (reference sequence). The chain's CDR3 is CASRLRDFYTYSNQPQHF. The CDR3 nucleotides are TGTGCCAGTAGGCTGCGCGACTTTTATACTTATAGCAATCAGCCCCAGCATTTT.

The rearrangement links TRBV6-6 to TRBJ2-7, with 14 bases fitting TRBD2. The V and J ends lost 10 bases and 5 bases, in that order; junction bases with no gene match: 13. Germline V gene lookup returns CDR1 MNHNY and CDR2 SVGAGI (reference sequence). This CDR3 spans 16 amino acids. The CDR3 DNA is TGTGCCATCGCCGGGACTAGCGGGAGTTTGGGGGACGAGCAGTACTTC. It translates to CAIAGTSGSLGDEQYF.

This clone appeared once. The chain joins TRBV5-1 to TRBJ2-5; TRBD1 agrees at 10 bases. V lost 3 bases to trimming and J lost 2 bases; unmatched junction nucleotides: 4. The CDR3 spans 15 residues. CDR1 SGHRS and CDR2 YFSETQ come from the germline V gene. Written as DNA, the CDR3 is TGCGCCAGCAGCTCGGGACAGGGGCCGCAAGAGACCCAGTACTTC. Protein product: CASSSGQGPQETQYF. The variable domain in full, with the rest retrieved from reference TRBV5-1 and TRBJ2-5, is KAGVTQTPRYLIKTRGQQVTLSCSPISGHRSVSWYQQTPGQGLQFLFEYFSETQRNKGNFPGRFSGRQFSNSRSEMNVSTLELGDSALYLCASSSGQGPQETQYFGPGTRLLVL.

The J gene is TRBJ1-4, the V gene TRBV2; 7 nucleotides align to TRBD1. The V gene end was trimmed by 6 bases and the J gene end by 13 bases; junction bases not matched to a gene: 14. The CDR3 spans 14 residues. Germline V gene sequence: CDR1 SNHLY, CDR2 FYNNEI. The CDR3 loop reads CASSKTGHWRGLFF. In nucleotides, the CDR3 is TGTGCCAGCAGCAAGACAGGGCATTGGCGGGGACTGTTTTTT.

The chain links TRBV18 to TRBJ2-5; possibly TRBD2 for D (5 bases). Germline CDR1 reads KGHSH; CDR2 reads LQKENI. The CDR3 contains 15 residues. Trimming cost V 1 base and J 2 bases, with 11 bases left between them. The CDR3 nucleotides are TGTGCCAGCTCACCACAGTCCCGGGGACAAGAGACCCAGTACTTC. Its protein product is CASSPQSRGQETQYF.

The genes are TRBV19 and TRBJ1-1, with 9 bases that match TRBD1. CDR1 and CDR2 (germline): LNHDA, SQIVND (reference sequence). V lost 5 bases and J lost 4; bases outside the gene matches: 5. This CDR3 region has 14 residues. The CDR3 region has the DNA TGTGCCAGTAGTCAACAGGGGGCGCGCACTGAAGCTTTCTTT. Its translation is CASSQQGARTEAFF.

This chain uses TRBV5-1 with TRBJ2-5, with 16 bases that match TRBD2. The CDR3 consists of 17 residues. Germline lookup yields CDR1 SGHRS and CDR2 YFSETQ. V shed 5 bases and J 5 bases; nucleotides not matched to a gene: 9. The CDR3 loop reads CASRSGTSGGAWETQYF. The CDR3 region has the DNA TGCGCCAGCAGATCCGGGACTAGCGGGGGGGCCTGGGAGACCCAGTACTTC.

The chain has TRBV19 and TRBJ2-2, with 8 bases fitting TRBD1. Germline V gene sequence: CDR1 LNHDA, CDR2 SQIVND (reference sequence). Trimming removed 5 bases from V and 6 bases from J; junction bases left unmatched: 11. The CDR3 extends over 16 amino acids. CDR3 sequence (DNA): TGTGCCAGTAGTCTAACAGGGGGGCTACTTGCCGGGGAGCTGTTTTTT. Amino acid sequence: CASSLTGGLLAGELFF.

This rearrangement joins TRBV7-3 to TRBJ2-3; 7 positions match TRBD2. From germline, CDR1 is SGHTA and CDR2 FQGTGA. Trimming cost V 5 bases and J 1 base; bases outside gene matches: 6. This CDR3 has 15 amino acids. The CDR3 nucleotides are TGTGCCAGCAGCCCAACTAGCGTTGGCACAGATACGCAGTATTTT. Protein: CASSPTSVGTDTQYF.

The genes are TRBV5-1 and TRBJ1-1; D ambiguous. Trimming pared 2 bases from V and 1 base from J, leaving 6 bases between. The length of the CDR3 is 13 residues. Germline V gene data show CDR1 as SGHRS and CDR2 as YFSETQ. The CDR3 protein is CASSFAENTEAFF. The CDR3 nucleotides read TGCGCCAGCAGCTTCGCAGAGAACACTGAAGCTTTCTTT.

This clone showed up just once. The chain couples TRBV27 to TRBJ2-3; TRBD2 agrees at 9 bases. Germline CDR1 and CDR2: MNHEY and SMNVEV (reference sequence). J gave up 6 bases and V 2 bases, and 6 bases lay outside the gene matches. This CDR3 region has 15 residues. CDR3 DNA sequence: TGTGCCAGCAGTTTACGGCGGGGGGGCCAGGATACGCAGTATTTT. Protein product: CASSLRRGGQDTQYF.

The chain employs TRBV30 and TRBJ1-2; the match to TRBD1 covers 10 bases. V lost 3 bases and J lost 7; bases outside the gene matches: 14. The germline V gene has CDR1 GTSNPN and CDR2 SVGIG (reference sequence). CDR3 size: 16 residues. For the CDR3, the DNA is TGTGCCTGGAGGATTTCCGGGACAGGGGACTCGGGTGGCTACACCTTC. It specifies CAWRISGTGDSGGYTF. The whole variable domain, filled in from reference TRBV30 and TRBJ1-2, reads SQTIHQWPATLVQPVGSPLSLECTVEGTSNPNLYWYRQAAGRGLQLLFYSVGIGQISSEVPQNLSASRPQDRQFILSSKKLLLSDSGFYLCAWRISGTGDSGGYTFGSGTRLTVV.

V and J are TRBV4-2 and TRBJ2-5; 12 nucleotides line up with TRBD2. J was trimmed by 4 bases and V by 1 base; bases with no gene match: 7. The CDR3 length is 17 residues. In germline, CDR1 is LGHNA, CDR2 YNFKEQ. The CDR3 reads CASSQVDLAGGPETQYF. For the CDR3, the DNA is TGTGCCAGCAGCCAAGTTGACCTAGCGGGGGGGCCAGAGACCCAGTACTTC.

The gene calls are TRBV4-3 and TRBJ2-7; a possible D gene is TRBD1 (6 bases). Trimming cost V 4 bases and J 0 bases, with 16 bases left between them. Germline V gene lookup returns CDR1 LGHNA and CDR2 YSLEER. The CDR3 has 16 amino acids. The CDR3 is CASSPATGLVSYEQYF. CDR3 DNA: TGCGCCAGCAGCCCAGCCACAGGGTTGGTCTCCTACGAGCAGTACTTC.

The V and J genes are TRBV6-1 and TRBJ1-2; TRBD1 aligns across 9 bases. Trimming removed 6 bases from V and 13 bases from J; junction bases left unmatched: 3. Germline CDR1 and CDR2: MNHNS and SASEGT. This CDR3 is built from 10 residues. CDR3 amino acids: CASSDRGSTF. Here the CDR3 DNA reads TGTGCCAGCAGCGACAGGGGGAGCACCTTC.

The rearrangement uses TRBV9 and TRBJ1-5; TRBD1 is a possible D gene (6 bases). The CDR3 has 14 amino acids. The V gene lost 4 bases and the J gene lost 5 bases, with 13 bases spanning the gap. Germline V CDR1 and CDR2: SGDLS, YYNGEE. The CDR3 DNA follows: TGTGCCAGCAGCTTTACAGGGCGGGATCAGCCCCAGCATTTT. This sequence encodes CASSFTGRDQPQHF. Full variable domain (rest looked up from reference TRBV9 and TRBJ1-5): DSGVTQTPKHLITATGQRVTLRCSPRSGDLSVYWYQQSLDQGLQFLIQYYNGEERAKGNILERFSAQQFPDLHSELNLSSLELGDSALYFCASSFTGRDQPQHFGDGTRLSIL.

This chain uses TRBV6-6 with TRBJ1-1, with D unresolved. CDR1 and CDR2 (germline): MNHNY, SVGAGI (reference sequence). CDR3 length: 11 amino acids. Deletions cut 8 bases from V and 7 bases from J, with 11 bases between. The CDR3 DNA sequence: TGTGCCAGCCAGCTCGAGGGTGAAGCTTTCTTT. Its translation is CASQLEGEAFF.

CDR3 region: CASSRSGGATDTQYF. CDR3 DNA sequence: TGTGCCAGCAGCCGTAGCGGGGGGGCCACAGATACGCAGTATTTT. V usage is TRBV6-4 and J usage is TRBJ2-3; 11 bases fit TRBD2. The CDR3 consists of 15 residues. Per the germline V gene, CDR1 is MRHNA and CDR2 is SNTAGT. The ends lost 6 bases at V and 2 bases at J; junction bases unmatched: 4.